Each of the 32 T cell receptor beta chains below was sequenced from the same sample in a study of cytomegalovirus exposure and HLA in healthy donors. Use of 60 Vbeta and 13 Jbeta primers characterized the PCR. The repertoire was sequenced with immunoSEQ multiplex PCR; TCRdb's copy has only in-frame clones and lacks some. This table has roughly 260,000 clones, 84% appearing once. The sample taken for sequencing was PBMCs. All receptors come from a woman aged 40 to 55 in good health and CMV-seropositive.

CDR3 amino acids: CASSLGYIERELRSEQFF. The CDR3 DNA reads TGTGCCAGCAGTTTGGGGTACATTGAGCGGGAGTTACGGTCTGAGCAGTTCTTC. V gene TRBV27 combines with J gene TRBJ2-1, with 8 bases that match TRBD2. From germline, CDR1 is MNHEY and CDR2 SMNVEV (reference sequence). J gave up 9 bases and V 3 bases, and 19 bases lay outside the gene matches. The CDR3 is 18 amino acids.

V gene TRBV7-6 combines with J gene TRBJ1-3; D might be TRBD1 (5 bases). Trimming removed 6 bases from V and 2 bases from J, with 17 bases in between. The CDR3 runs 16 residues. Germline-derived CDR1 and CDR2 are SGHVS and FNYEAQ. As DNA, the CDR3 is TGTGCCAGCAGTCCGACCCGGGGGTTTACTGGAAACACCATATATTTT. Translating gives CASSPTRGFTGNTIYF.

The genes are TRBV7-2 and TRBJ1-3; 9 bases align to TRBD1. Germline CDR1 and CDR2: SGHTA and FQGNSA. Trimming took 5 bases from V and 3 from J; bases not matched to a gene: 5. The CDR3 has 15 residues. The CDR3 protein is CASSPDRGFGNTIYF. The CDR3 DNA follows: TGTGCCAGCAGCCCGGACAGGGGATTTGGAAACACCATATATTTT. Looking up the rest from reference TRBV7-2 and TRBJ1-3 gives the full variable domain: GAGVSQSPSNKVTEKGKDVELRCDPISGHTALYWYRQSLGQGLEFLIYFQGNSAPDKSGLPSDRFSAERTGGSVSTLTIQRTQQEDSAVYLCASSPDRGFGNTIYFGEGSWLTVV.

This rearrangement joins TRBV11-3 to TRBJ2-7; TRBD2 agrees at 9 bases. J lost 2 bases, V lost 3 bases, and 5 bases had no gene match. The CDR3 is 15 residues long. Germline V CDR1 and CDR2: SGHNT, YENEEA. CDR3: CASSLLAGPTYEQYF. CDR3 nucleotide sequence: TGTGCCAGCAGCTTGCTAGCGGGACCTACCTACGAGCAGTACTTC.

This clone was seen just once. This chain links TRBV7-9 with TRBJ2-1, with TRBD2 matching 10 bases. Germline V gene data show CDR1 as SEHNR and CDR2 as FQNEAQ (reference sequence). The CDR3 consists of 15 residues. V gave up 5 bases and J gave up 3 bases; unmatched junction bases: 4. As DNA, the CDR3 is TGTGCCAGCAGCGCCGGACTAGCGGTCTACAATGAGCAGTTCTTC. It yields the protein CASSAGLAVYNEQFF.

A remark on this clone: Germline and junction disagree at one end, which may indicate a read error. The V call is TRBV7-8, the J call TRBJ2-5; TRBD2 matches 15 bases. CDR1 is SGHVS and CDR2 is FQNEAQ in the germline V gene. This CDR3 has 17 amino acids. DNA for the CDR3: TGTGCCAGCAGCGTAGCCGGGACTAGCGGGAGGCGAGAGACCCAGTACTTC. As protein: CASSVAGTSGRRETQYF. Combining the CDR3 with reference TRBV7-8 and TRBJ2-5 gives the whole variable domain GAGVSQSPRYKVAKRGQDVALRCDPISGHVSLFWYQQALGQGPEFLTYFQNEAQLDKSGLPSDRFFAERPEGSVSTLKIQRTQQEDSAVYLCASSVAGTSGRRETQYFGPGTRLLVL.

The chain uses TRBV28 and TRBJ1-2; tentatively, D is TRBD1 (6 bases). The ends were cut back, 3 bases at V and 4 bases at J, with 12 bases in the middle. The CDR3 has 14 amino acids. Germline-derived CDR1 and CDR2 are MDHEN and SYDVKM. The CDR3 coding sequence is TGTGCCAGCAGTTTTCGGGGACACCTCTATGGCTACACCTTC. Translating gives CASSFRGHLYGYTF.

This rearrangement joins TRBV28 to TRBJ1-2, with D hard to call. This CDR3 is 12 amino acids long. Germline V gene lookup returns CDR1 MDHEN and CDR2 SYDVKM. The V end was cut by 1 base, the J end by 4 bases, with 4 bases between. The CDR3 protein is CASSLLSYGYTF. The CDR3 DNA sequence: TGTGCCAGCAGTTTATTGAGCTATGGCTACACCTTC.

The chain joins TRBV6-5 to TRBJ2-1, with D possibly matching TRBD2 (6 bases). The germline gives CDR1 MNHEY, CDR2 SVGAGI. V was cut by 0 bases and J by 9 bases, with 6 bases left in between. This CDR3 region has 12 residues. The CDR3 nucleotides read TGTGCCAGCAGTTACTCGGGGGGTGAGCAGTTCTTC. Encoded protein: CASSYSGGEQFF.

This clone was observed a few times. J is TRBJ1-3 and V is TRBV9; D gene uncertain. CDR3 length: 16 amino acids. Germline V gives CDR1 SGDLS, CDR2 YYNGEE. Deletions cut 4 bases from V and 0 bases from J, with 14 bases between. CDR3 sequence reads: CASSPTTDYSGNTIYF. Written as DNA, the CDR3 is TGTGCCAGCAGCCCAACGACTGATTACTCTGGAAACACCATATATTTT.

The V gene is TRBV30, the J gene TRBJ2-7, with a tentative D call TRBD1 (6 bases). In germline, CDR1 is GTSNPN, CDR2 SVGIG (reference sequence). The V end was cut by 1 base, the J end by 4 bases, with 17 bases between. This CDR3 comprises 15 residues. CDR3 in amino acids: CAWSAKTQGTYEQYF. The DNA of the CDR3 is TGTGCCTGGAGTGCTAAAACACAGGGAACTTACGAGCAGTACTTC. The complete variable domain, with remaining parts taken from reference TRBV30 and TRBJ2-7, reads SQTIHQWPATLVQPVGSPLSLECTVEGTSNPNLYWYRQAAGRGLQLLFYSVGIGQISSEVPQNLSASRPQDRQFILSSKKLLLSDSGFYLCAWSAKTQGTYEQYFGPGTRLTVT.

The chain is built from TRBV6-5 and TRBJ2-1; D ambiguous. With 3 bases removed from V and 0 bases from J, the gap between germline ends came to 9 bases. The CDR3 has 15 residues. The germline V gene encodes CDR1 MNHEY and CDR2 SVGAGI. CDR3 bases: TGTGCCAGCAGTTATAGCAGAAGCTCCTACAATGAGCAGTTCTTC. Its protein product is CASSYSRSSYNEQFF.

The rearrangement links TRBV7-9 to TRBJ2-7; 8 bases line up with TRBD2. Germline CDR1 SEHNR, CDR2 FQNEAQ (reference sequence). The CDR3 totals 13 residues. V lost 5 bases and J lost 9; bases outside the gene matches: 9. CDR3 sequence: CASSQLQAGVQYF. The CDR3 DNA follows: TGTGCCAGCAGCCAACTCCAAGCGGGAGTGCAGTACTTC.

The V gene is TRBV28, the J gene TRBJ2-3, with 9 positions matching TRBD1. Trimming removed 4 bases from V and 8 bases from J; junction bases left unmatched: 13. The CDR3 runs to 16 residues. CDR1 and CDR2 (germline): MDHEN, SYDVKM. The DNA for the CDR3 is TGTGCCAGCAGTTCCGCCGACAGGGGGGATGAAGGTACGCAGTATTTT. Translated, it gives CASSSADRGDEGTQYF.

The V gene is TRBV14, the J gene TRBJ2-1; D unclear. CDR3 length: 14 amino acids. The germline V gene encodes CDR1 SGHDN and CDR2 FVKESK. V was cut by 11 bases and J by 4 bases, with 18 bases left in between. DNA for the CDR3: TGTGCCGGCGTTAGGAGCAATATTTACAATGAGCAGTTCTTC. This translates into CAGVRSNIYNEQFF.

This clone was picked up one time. This sample also contains other DNA sequences that code for the same CDR3. The chain recombines TRBV28 with TRBJ2-7; 11 bases are shared with TRBD2. Germline CDR1 and CDR2: MDHEN and SYDVKM. V lost 6 bases, J lost 4 bases, and 8 bases stayed unmatched. The CDR3 contains 15 residues. CDR3 DNA: TGTGCCAGCAGCCCTGGGACTAGCGGTACTTACGAGCAGTACTTC. Residues: CASSPGTSGTYEQYF. Full variable domain (outside the CDR3, taken from reference TRBV28 and TRBJ2-7): DVKVTQSSRYLVKRTGEKVFLECVQDMDHENMFWYRQDPGLGLRLIYFSYDVKMKEKGDIPEGYSVSREKKERFSLILESASTNQTSMYLCASSPGTSGTYEQYFGPGTRLTVT.

A word on this clone: Compared with germline, one end of the junction differs, possibly owing to a read error. This rearrangement joins TRBV9 to TRBJ2-7; 8 bases line up with TRBD2. The CDR3 spans 13 residues. The germline V gene encodes CDR1 SGDLS and CDR2 YYNGEE. In DNA form, the CDR3 reads TGTGCCAGCAGCGTATATGTGACTAGCGACCCAACCTTC. It translates to CASSVYVTSDPTF.

The CDR3, as DNA: TGTGCCAGCAGTCGTTCCCTGAGGACTAGCGGGGGTAGCTCTGGGGCCAACGTCCTGACTTTC. The encoded protein is CASSRSLRTSGGSSGANVLTF. This chain links TRBV27 with TRBJ2-6, with 13 bases that match TRBD2. The V gene end was trimmed by 5 bases and the J gene end by 0 bases; junction bases not matched to a gene: 13. Germline CDR1 is MNHEY and CDR2 is SMNVEV (reference sequence). The CDR3 totals 21 residues.

Points on this clone: One end of the junction fails to match germline, which may point to a read error. The chain recombines TRBV29-1 with TRBJ2-4; D call uncertain. This CDR3 region has 13 residues. Germline V gene sequence: CDR1 SQVTM, CDR2 ANQGSEA. DNA for the CDR3: TGCAGCGTTGTAGGTTTGGCCAAAAACAGTCAGTACTTC. It specifies CSVVGLAKNSQYF. The entire variable domain, with the rest obtained from reference TRBV29-1 and TRBJ2-4, is as follows: SAVISQKPSRDICQRGTSLTIQCQVDSQVTMMFWYRQQPGQSLTLIATANQGSEATYESGFVIDKFPISRPNLTFSTLTVSNMSPEDSSIYLCSVVGLAKNSQYFGAGTRLSVL.

The chain combines TRBV13 with TRBJ2-5, with D tentatively TRBD1 (6 bases). In germline, CDR1 is PRHDT, CDR2 FYEKMQ (reference sequence). This CDR3 has 13 residues. The ends were cut back, 8 bases at V and 5 bases at J, with 15 bases in the middle. CDR3 amino acids: CASGSNRGETQYF. CDR3 coding DNA: TGTGCCAGCGGATCGAATAGGGGGGAGACCCAGTACTTC.

A note on this clone: The junction shows a germline mismatch at one end, possibly a read error. The chain links TRBV4-1 to TRBJ2-7, with 9 bases identical to TRBD2. The CDR3 runs 14 residues. Per germline, CDR1 MGHRA and CDR2 YSYEKL. The CDR3 DNA sequence: TGCGCCAGCAGCCAAGGGCGGGAGGGCTACGAGCAGTCCTTC. This sequence encodes CASSQGREGYEQSF.

The chain is built from TRBV27 and TRBJ1-2; tentative D call: TRBD1 (6 bases). With 8 bases removed from V and 7 bases from J, the gap between germline ends came to 20 bases. Germline assignment: CDR1 MNHEY and CDR2 SMNVEV (reference sequence). The CDR3 loop spans 14 amino acids. CDR3 amino acids: CASARGIGGAGYTF. For the CDR3, the DNA is TGTGCCAGCGCAAGAGGTATAGGGGGGGCTGGCTACACCTTC.

V usage is TRBV2 and J usage is TRBJ1-2; 7 nucleotides line up with TRBD1. Trimming cost V 4 bases and J 4 bases; bases outside gene matches: 9. CDR3 length equals 15 residues. The V gene's germline CDR1 is SNHLY and CDR2 FYNNEI. The CDR3 protein is CASSGGTALTYGYTF. In nucleotides, the CDR3 is TGTGCCAGCAGTGGGGGGACAGCTCTTACCTATGGCTACACCTTC.

This clone was seen more than once but under ten times. The chain links TRBV23-1 to TRBJ1-3, with TRBD1 as a possible D gene (5 bases). TRBV23-1 is marked as an open reading frame, function uncertain. This CDR3 has 13 amino acids. Trimming took 9 bases from V and 3 from J, leaving 12 bases between them. CDR3 coding DNA: TGCGCCAGGGTCGGGGGGATTGGAAACACCATATATTTT. The encoded protein is CARVGGIGNTIYF.

In this sample, this clone turned up once. The chain employs TRBV27 and TRBJ2-7; D call uncertain. CDR3 length equals 13 residues. Trimming left V 5 bases short and J 0 bases short, with 8 bases between. Germline values: CDR1 MNHEY, CDR2 SMNVEV (reference sequence). This chain's CDR3 is CASSRWSSYEQYF. The CDR3 DNA sequence: TGTGCCAGCAGTCGTTGGAGCTCCTACGAGCAGTACTTC.

This chain joins TRBV7-9 and TRBJ2-6; a possible D gene is TRBD1 (5 bases). V was shortened by 4 bases and J by 0 bases, with 16 bases between the two germline ends. CDR1 and CDR2 from the germline V gene are SEHNR and FQNEAQ (reference sequence). This CDR3 contains 18 residues. This CDR3 is CASSYDSALTSGANVLTF. The CDR3 DNA is TGTGCCAGCAGCTACGACAGCGCCCTTACCTCTGGGGCCAACGTCCTGACTTTC.

The chain has TRBV19 and TRBJ1-2; maybe TRBD1 (5 bases). The CDR3 has 14 residues. V lost 10 bases, J lost 4 bases, and 19 bases lay in between. Looked up from germline, CDR1 is LNHDA and CDR2 is SQIVND (reference sequence). The chain's CDR3 is CATQSGGIGYGYTF. The DNA for the CDR3 is TGTGCCACTCAGTCTGGGGGGATCGGCTATGGCTACACCTTC.

This rearrangement joins TRBV10-3 to TRBJ2-2; D call uncertain. CDR1 ENHRY and CDR2 SYGVKD come from the germline V gene. The CDR3 contains 13 residues. Trimming left V 4 bases short and J 2 bases short, with 5 bases between. CDR3 region: CAISGPNTGELFF. CDR3 nucleotide sequence: TGTGCCATCAGTGGTCCAAACACCGGGGAGCTGTTTTTT.

The chain is built from TRBV30 and TRBJ2-1; 8 bases fit TRBD2. The germline gives CDR1 GTSNPN, CDR2 SVGIG (reference sequence). The V and J ends lost 5 bases and 4 bases, in that order; junction bases with no gene match: 7. The CDR3 sequence is 14 residues long. The CDR3, as DNA: TGTGCCTGGGGGACTAGTTGGGTTTACAATGAGCAGTTCTTC. It is translated as CAWGTSWVYNEQFF.

V gene TRBV10-3 combines with J gene TRBJ1-2; 9 nucleotides line up with TRBD1. V shed 4 bases, J shed 3 bases, and the junction held 3 bases outside the gene matches. Germline V gene sequence: CDR1 ENHRY, CDR2 SYGVKD. The CDR3 is made up of 14 amino acids. DNA for the CDR3: TGTGCCATCAGTGGGGACAGGGCTGACTATGGCTACACCTTC. Amino acids: CAISGDRADYGYTF.

The chain combines TRBV5-1 with TRBJ2-2; 7 bases are a match to TRBD1. This CDR3 comprises 16 residues. From germline, CDR1 is SGHRS and CDR2 YFSETQ. J lost 2 bases, V lost 5 bases, and 9 bases had no gene match. The CDR3 DNA reads TGCGCCAGCAGGCGAGGGGGACAGACTAACACCGGGGAGCTGTTTTTT. Amino acids: CASRRGGQTNTGELFF. Full variable domain (remainder filled in from reference TRBV5-1 and TRBJ2-2): KAGVTQTPRYLIKTRGQQVTLSCSPISGHRSVSWYQQTPGQGLQFLFEYFSETQRNKGNFPGRFSGRQFSNSRSEMNVSTLELGDSALYLCASRRGGQTNTGELFFGEGSRLTVL.

V and J are TRBV2 and TRBJ2-7, with 10 bases matching TRBD2. The ends lost 3 bases at V and 7 bases at J; junction bases unmatched: 9. Germline-derived CDR1 and CDR2 are SNHLY and FYNNEI. The CDR3 extends over 15 amino acids. The CDR3 DNA sequence: TGTGCCAGCAGTGAGATAGGGACTAGCGCCCTTGAGCAGTACTTC. It translates to CASSEIGTSALEQYF.